These 9 T cell receptor beta chains were sequenced from one sample in a study of beta chain features in type 1 diabetes. Expressed TCRB transcripts were sequenced because the isolated RNA had all been reverse transcribed beforehand. The assay was immunoSEQ multiplex PCR, and TCRdb's table has in-frame clones only and misses some. The table lists 150,000 or so clones, about 9.8% of them singletons. The sequencing input was central memory CD4+ T cells from blood. These receptors all stem from a woman under 30 in good health.

The V call is TRBV6-6, the J call TRBJ1-5; D ambiguous. The CDR3 is 13 amino acids. Germline V gene lookup returns CDR1 MNHNY and CDR2 SVGAGI (reference sequence). V was pared by 6 bases and J by 9 bases, with 15 bases between. CDR3 sequence: CASSQTERGPQHF. CDR3 coding DNA: TGTGCCAGCAGCCAAACGGAGCGCGGGCCCCAGCATTTT.

This chain joins TRBV19 and TRBJ2-1; TRBD2 matches at 11 bases. The CDR3 consists of 16 residues. V lost 2 bases to trimming and J lost 1 base; unmatched junction nucleotides: 1. The germline gives CDR1 LNHDA, CDR2 SQIVND (reference sequence). The CDR3 DNA sequence: TGTGCCAGTAGTATACGACTAGCGGGGTCCTACAATGAGCAGTTCTTC. This translates into CASSIRLAGSYNEQFF.

V usage is TRBV5-1 and J usage is TRBJ1-1; TRBD1 matches 8 bases. The CDR3 extends over 14 amino acids. Germline V gene sequence: CDR1 SGHRS, CDR2 YFSETQ. The V gene end was trimmed by 3 bases and the J gene end by 6 bases; junction bases not matched to a gene: 7. CDR3 loop: CASSSDRGFSEAFF. In nucleotides, the CDR3 is TGCGCCAGCAGCTCTGACAGGGGATTCTCTGAAGCTTTCTTT. Full variable domain (outside the CDR3, taken from reference TRBV5-1 and TRBJ1-1): KAGVTQTPRYLIKTRGQQVTLSCSPISGHRSVSWYQQTPGQGLQFLFEYFSETQRNKGNFPGRFSGRQFSNSRSEMNVSTLELGDSALYLCASSSDRGFSEAFFGQGTRLTVV.

This sequence joins TRBV7-9 and TRBJ2-1; TRBD2 aligns across 7 bases. Germline CDR1 and CDR2: SEHNR and FQNEAQ (reference sequence). The CDR3 spans 14 residues. The V segment lost 4 bases and the J segment 8 bases; nucleotides outside the gene matches: 8. The chain's CDR3 is CASSSPPAGDEQFF. The CDR3 DNA is TGTGCCAGCAGCTCCCCACCGGCGGGGGATGAGCAGTTCTTC.

There are many counts of this clone. The J gene is TRBJ1-2, the V gene TRBV7-8; 8 bases map to TRBD1. This CDR3 region has 16 residues. Germline CDR1 is SGHVS and CDR2 is FQNEAQ. With V trimmed by 5 bases and J by 3 bases, 11 bases remained unmatched. As DNA, the CDR3 is TGTGCCAGCAGCCCCAGAGGACAGGGATCGGACTATGGCTACACCTTC. Encoded protein: CASSPRGQGSDYGYTF.

This clone has more than one count but fewer than ten. The CDR3 bases are TGCAGTGCAACTCCGGGAAGGCAGTTCTTC. This codes for CSATPGRQFF. This chain links TRBV20-1 with TRBJ2-1, with a tentative D call TRBD2 (5 bases). The CDR3 runs to 10 residues. CDR1 and CDR2 (germline): DFQATT, SNEGSKA (reference sequence). Trimming pared 6 bases from V and 12 bases from J, leaving 12 bases between.

This clone showed up many times. The chain recombines TRBV7-9 with TRBJ2-3; no reliable D call. This CDR3 spans 14 amino acids. Trimming shortened V by 0 bases and J by 2 bases, and 6 bases separated the two germline ends. Germline V lookup: CDR1 SEHNR, CDR2 FQNEAQ (reference sequence). The CDR3 DNA is TGTGCCAGCAGCTTAGCGGAGACCACAGATACGCAGTATTTT. Translation gives CASSLAETTDTQYF.

The CDR3 DNA is TGTGCCAGCGACGGACAGCTTTTTAGCTCTGGAAACACCATATATTTT. Translation gives CASDGQLFSSGNTIYF. The V gene is TRBV6-6, the J gene TRBJ1-3; D may be TRBD1 (6 bases). From germline, CDR1 is MNHNY and CDR2 SVGAGI (reference sequence). The CDR3 length is 16 residues. V was trimmed by 8 bases and J by 0 bases, leaving 17 bases between them.

This chain uses TRBV19 with TRBJ1-2; no firm D call. Germline lookup yields CDR1 LNHDA and CDR2 SQIVND (reference sequence). This CDR3 is built from 13 residues. V shed 4 bases and J shed 4 bases, with 10 bases lying between them. The CDR3 reads CASSTVQSYGYTF. The CDR3 DNA is TGTGCCAGTAGTACCGTACAGAGCTATGGCTACACCTTC.